This T cell receptor (beta chain) was obtained from a study of blood T cell repertoires in COVID-19. Data came from immunoSEQ multiplex PCR; TCRdb stores just in-frame clones and leaves some out. The sample has some 400,000 clones, around 87% seen once. Trimming took off 0 bases at V and 0 bases at J, with 6 bases between the two ends. Germline V CDR1 and CDR2: ENHRY, SYGVKD. This CDR3 has 15 residues. The sequence came from a woman in her 30s with COVID-19, enrolled during active disease. V gene TRBV10-3 combines with J gene TRBJ2-4, with unresolved D. Input material: peripheral blood. The CDR3 DNA follows: TGTGCCATCAGTGAGTCGAAACTAGCCAAAAACATTCAGTACTTC. Residues: CAISESKLAKNIQYF.